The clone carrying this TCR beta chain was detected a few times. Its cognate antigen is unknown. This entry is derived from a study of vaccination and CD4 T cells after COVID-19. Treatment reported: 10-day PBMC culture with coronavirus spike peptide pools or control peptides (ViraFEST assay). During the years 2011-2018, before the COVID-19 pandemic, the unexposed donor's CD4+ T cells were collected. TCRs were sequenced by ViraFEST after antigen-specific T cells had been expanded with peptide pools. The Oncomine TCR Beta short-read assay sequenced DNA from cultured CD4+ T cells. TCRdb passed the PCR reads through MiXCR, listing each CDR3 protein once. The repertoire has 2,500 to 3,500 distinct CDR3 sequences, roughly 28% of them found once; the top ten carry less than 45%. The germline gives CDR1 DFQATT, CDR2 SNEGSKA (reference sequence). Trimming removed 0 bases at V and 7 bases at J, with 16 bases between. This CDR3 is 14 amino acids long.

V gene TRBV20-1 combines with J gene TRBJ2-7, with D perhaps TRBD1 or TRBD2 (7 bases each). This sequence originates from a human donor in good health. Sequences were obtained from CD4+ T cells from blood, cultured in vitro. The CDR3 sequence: CSARDIRGGEEQYF. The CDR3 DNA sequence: TGCAGTGCTAGAGATATCAGGGGGGGAGAAGAGCAGTACTTC.